In its sample, the clone carrying this TCR beta chain was seen once. Its antigen is as yet unknown. These data come from a study of cytomegalovirus exposure and HLA in healthy donors. Study at large: The early release's HLA-typed donors yielded 80 million to 95 million unique TCRs. Most genotyped donors, around four fifths of 398, had Caucasian-associated genetic ancestry. General observations from the study: Being indistinguishable, some V segments were excluded, TRBV6-2 and TRBV6-3 among them. TCR beta V segments were, for the most part, productive about 87% or about 30% of the time in an earlier analysis.

The CDR3 is 13 amino acids. V was pared by 1 base and J by 2 bases, with 6 bases between. Germline V gene lookup returns CDR1 SGHTS and CDR2 YDEGEE. 60 Vbeta and 13 Jbeta primers were used in PCR. The table came from immunoSEQ multiplex PCR; TCRdb's copy has only in-frame clones and leaves some out. In the table there are about 200,000 clones, approximately 80% of which are singletons. Sequenced sample: PBMCs. V usage is TRBV5-8 and J usage is TRBJ1-2; D is undetermined. This receptor was obtained from a man between 35 and 55 years old in good health and CMV-seronegative. The CDR3 bases are TGTGCCAGCAGCTTGCTGTTCAACTATGGCTACACCTTC. Translation gives CASSLLFNYGYTF.